This TCR beta chain was identified in a study of cytomegalovirus exposure and HLA in healthy donors. This CDR3 is built from 16 residues. Germline loops: CDR1 GTSNPN, CDR2 SVGIG (reference sequence). With 3 bases removed from V and 3 bases from J, the gap between germline ends came to 20 bases. The PCR ran on 60 Vbeta and 13 Jbeta primers. Assay: immunoSEQ multiplex PCR; the TCRdb copy retains only in-frame clones and omits some. The sample holds around 75,000 clones. The clonotype was recovered from a man aged 50 to 60 in good health and CMV-seropositive. Source material: PBMCs. This chain uses TRBV30 with TRBJ1-1, with D possibly being TRBD1 (6 bases). This CDR3 is CAWSRVARGYDTEAFF. In DNA form, the CDR3 reads TGTGCCTGGAGCCGCGTCGCCAGGGGTTATGACACTGAAGCTTTCTTT. Combining the CDR3 with reference TRBV30 and TRBJ1-1 gives the whole variable domain SQTIHQWPATLVQPVGSPLSLECTVEGTSNPNLYWYRQAAGRGLQLLFYSVGIGQISSEVPQNLSASRPQDRQFILSSKKLLLSDSGFYLCAWSRVARGYDTEAFFGQGTRLTVV.